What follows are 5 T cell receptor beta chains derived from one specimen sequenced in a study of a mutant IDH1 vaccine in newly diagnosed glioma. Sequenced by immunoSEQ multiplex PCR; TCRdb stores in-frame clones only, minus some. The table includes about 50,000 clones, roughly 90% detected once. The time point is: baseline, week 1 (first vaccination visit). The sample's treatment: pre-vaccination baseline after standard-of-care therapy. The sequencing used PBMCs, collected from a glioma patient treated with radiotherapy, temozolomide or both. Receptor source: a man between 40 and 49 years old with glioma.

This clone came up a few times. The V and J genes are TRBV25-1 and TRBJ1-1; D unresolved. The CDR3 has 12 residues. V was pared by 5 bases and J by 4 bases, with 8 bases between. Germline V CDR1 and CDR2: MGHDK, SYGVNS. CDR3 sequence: CASSQSRTEAFF. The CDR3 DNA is TGTGCCAGCAGTCAGAGTCGCACTGAAGCTTTCTTT.

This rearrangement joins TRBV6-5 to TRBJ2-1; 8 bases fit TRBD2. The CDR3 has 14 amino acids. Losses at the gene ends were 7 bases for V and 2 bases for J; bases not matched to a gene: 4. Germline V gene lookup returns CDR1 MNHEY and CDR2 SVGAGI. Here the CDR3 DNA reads TGTGCCAGCAAGCGGGAGAGGGCCTACAATGAGCAGTTCTTC. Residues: CASKRERAYNEQFF.

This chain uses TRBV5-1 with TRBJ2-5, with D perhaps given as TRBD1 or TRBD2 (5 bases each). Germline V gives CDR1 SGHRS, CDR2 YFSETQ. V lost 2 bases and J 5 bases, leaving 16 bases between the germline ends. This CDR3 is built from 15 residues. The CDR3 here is CASSFGDPSLETQYF. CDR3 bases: TGCGCCAGCAGCTTTGGGGACCCGAGTCTTGAGACCCAGTACTTC.

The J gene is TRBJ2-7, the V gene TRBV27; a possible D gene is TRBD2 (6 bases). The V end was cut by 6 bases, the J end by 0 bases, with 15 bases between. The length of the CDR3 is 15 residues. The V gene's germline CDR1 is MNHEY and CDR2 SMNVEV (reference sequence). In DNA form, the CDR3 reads TGTGCCAGCAGCCTCCTAAGGGAGGCCTCCTACGAGCAGTACTTC. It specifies CASSLLREASYEQYF.

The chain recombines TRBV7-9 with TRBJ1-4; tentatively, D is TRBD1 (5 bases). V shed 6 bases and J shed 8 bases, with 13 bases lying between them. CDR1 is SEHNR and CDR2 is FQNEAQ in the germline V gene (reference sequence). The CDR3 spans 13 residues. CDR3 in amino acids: CASRQDFREKLFF. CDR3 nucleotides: TGTGCCAGCAGACAGGATTTTCGGGAAAAACTGTTTTTT.